The source of this T cell receptor beta chain is a study of blood T cell repertoires in COVID-19 (dated by TCRdb to 2018 to 2021). About the investigation overall: The collaborator samples originated in the United States, Italy and Spain and spanned the acute and convalescent phases of COVID-19. The prospective study material was composed of cDNA or gDNA derived from T cells, B-cell-depleted T cells, or PBMCs. Deeply sampled blood TCRbeta repertoires from subjects exposed to, actively infected with, or recovered from COVID-19 were included in the dataset. A freely available public database, intended as a resource for researchers studying the immune response to SARS-CoV-2, is where the repertoires were released. Samples came from the ongoing ImmuneRACE study (first 160 participants) plus 1,254 subjects from 6 global collaborators. Sample metadata almost always included a de-identified subject ID, COVID-19 status, age in years and sex. HLA class I and class II types, where available, came from metadata supplied by the sample provider rather than from assay-based typing. The investigation overall reported the following: The amount of clinical and demographic metadata varied by source and participant and was provided uncurated.

About this clone: It lacks a known antigen. The record has no base qualities; no much larger clone is one base away.

TCRbeta CDR3 regions were amplified from genomic DNA using the immunoSEQ Assay, a bias-controlled multiplex PCR. The published analysis was carried out like this. The number of nucleated cells in each sample was estimated by amplification of reference gene primers within the assay. To quantify the absolute abundance of each unique TCRbeta CDR3 rearrangement, sequence reads were collapsed and filtered. For each sample, productive Simpson clonality was calculated as the square root of Simpson's diversity index across productive rearrangements. TCRdb retrieved this table from immuneACCESS and kept in-frame rearrangements only. Not all clones are present; in checked studies, unresolved V genes account for under half, and no reason is known for the remainder. That table supplies the V and J calls and clone size; D and trimming were determined from the DNA. The sample table holds a few hundred thousand clones, of which about 87% were seen once. Together, the top ten hold approximately 3.8% of the sample.

Samples from volunteer blood donors who had recovered from COVID-19 were contributed by a second Seattle source. The collaborating institutions used their own protocols to collect whole blood in K2EDTA tubes. Collaborator samples were shipped for TCRbeta analysis as frozen whole blood, isolated PBMCs, or DNA extracted from either sample type. The CDR3 sequence holds 14 residues, the cysteine and phenylalanine included. Of the read, only the CDR3 DNA is kept; its 42 bases are in frame from base 1. Trimming removed 7 bases from V and 8 bases from J, leaving 18 bases between the germline ends. The germline V gene sets CDR1 to SGHRS and CDR2 to YFSETQ.

The chain was built from TRBV5-1 and TRBJ1-4, and the D gene may be TRBD1, 5 bases matching. This TCR came from a man between 60 and 75 years old who had recovered from COVID-19. The sequenced sample consisted of peripheral blood. For the CDR3, the sequence is CASWAGRGVEKLFF. The nucleotides read TGCGCCAGCTGGGCGGGGCGGGGAGTCGAAAAACTGTTTTTT. The reference TRBV5-1 and TRBJ1-4 proteins fill in what lies around the CDR3, so the full variable domain reads KAGVTQTPRYLIKTRGQQVTLSCSPISGHRSVSWYQQTPGQGLQFLFEYFSETQRNKGNFPGRFSGRQFSNSRSEMNVSTLELGDSALYLCASWAGRGVEKLFFGSGTQLSVL.